This T cell receptor beta chain was captured in a study of CD8+ T cells in alopecia areata. With V trimmed by 4 bases and J by 3 bases, 3 bases remained unmatched. The CDR3 length is 13 residues. The germline CDR1 and CDR2 sequences are WSHSY and SAAADI. A remark on this clone: The antigen remains undetermined.

Study outcomes and limitations: Higher clonality was seen in lesional scalp than in normal scalp, especially in alopecia totalis/universalis. Mouse data revealed clearer TCR sharing than patient data did, a gap possibly tied to HLA. Normal skin's resident alphabeta T cells are also sequenced in scalp samples.

cDNA reverse transcribed from extracted RNA served as the sequencing template. Clones were sequenced by immunoSEQ multiplex PCR, and TCRdb holds only the in-frame ones, with some missing. The sample shows roughly 140,000 clones, approximately 60% of them seen only once. This TCR derives from a human donor in good health. The chain joins TRBV10-2 to TRBJ2-7; 7 nucleotides match TRBD1. The sequenced sample was CD8+ T cells sorted from blood. This chain's CDR3 is CASSVGQVYEQYF. In DNA, the CDR3 is TGCGCCAGCAGTGTTGGACAGGTCTACGAGCAGTACTTC.